Sequencing of this T cell receptor (beta chain) was carried out in a study of cytomegalovirus exposure and HLA in healthy donors (dated by TCRdb to the late 2010s). For the wider study: An earlier analysis of approximately 640 of the donors reported 250 to 350 Gb of sequence data and about 100 million unique TCR beta sequences from 150 million to 200 million T cells. About 330 gigabases of sequencing data and roughly 81 million unique TCR sequences made up an early release that covered 500 to 650 HLA-typed donors. The genetic ancestry cluster associated with self-reported Caucasian donors included 81% of the roughly 360 genotyped donors. The study aimed to test whether cataloging public T cell receptors could reveal signatures of past pathogen exposure. The T cell repertoires of under 700 subjects were profiled by immunosequencing and related to cytomegalovirus serostatus. Along with the approximately 700-subject first cohort, a separate validation cohort of over a hundred different subjects was used. To predict cytomegalovirus infection status, the study brought together high-throughput TCR immunosequencing, statistical association of individual TCRs with disease status, and machine learning. A later analysis re-examined previously published TCR beta repertoires from more than 550 donors and added high-resolution HLA genotyping to investigate patterns of TCR occurrence. The later analysis used no new phenotypic data to find candidate immune exposures, relying instead on TCR beta sequences and their occurrence across donors. An earlier analysis of some 500 of the donors used high-throughput TCR beta sequencing to judge whether each TCR beta V gene segment behaved as functional or pseudogenic. Donor age, sex, ethnicity and CMV serostatus were collected together with the repertoire data. Genome-wide SNP genotypes for about three fifths of the roughly 700 donors were used in a later genetic analysis, which treated that subset as a discovery cohort. All discovery cohort repertoires had been generated using a single sequencing platform. HLA typing included class I and class II loci at four-digit resolution. Typing coverage varied by locus: about 620-640 donors for A, B, C, DRB1 and DQB1; 522 for DQA1; approximately 570 for DPA1; more than 450 for DPB1. About 5 DR-DQ haplotypes were handled as single units for association and clustering, since linkage in the cohort was strong. On average, around 240,000 unique TCR beta nucleotide sequences were sequenced per donor among fewer than 500 genotyped donors of the cohort, with 15% to 20% of those sequences being non-productive.

Receptor libraries were prepared by the immunoSEQ multiplex PCR assay. The multiplex PCR relied on a mix of 60 forward primers for TCR Vbeta segments and 13 reverse primers for TCR Jbeta segments. The CDR3 region of rearranged TCR beta genes was amplified from genomic DNA with a multiplex PCR assay. The amplified TCR beta libraries were sequenced on the Illumina HiSeq System as 87-base-pair reads. The authors processed their data as follows. A later analysis tallied roughly 76 million unique TCR beta chains across the 700 or so repertoires, and approximately 12 million of those chains were shared by two or more donors. A nearest-neighbor algorithm error-corrected the raw reads and collapsed the reads into unique sequences, merging closely related sequences to remove PCR and sequencing errors. CDR3 sequences were aligned to IMGT reference sequences to assign V, D and J gene segments. For a sequence to be retained, at least a six-nucleotide match to both a V gene segment and a J gene segment was required. Rearrangements were classified as productive when the CDR3 lacked stop codons and remained in frame with V and J, and all other rearrangements were classified as non-productive. Following IMGT convention, CDR3 was defined as the stretch from the second conserved V-encoded cysteine to the conserved J-encoded phenylalanine. Sequences without an unambiguous match to a single V gene segment were excluded from the earlier analysis of a few hundred of the donors. In an earlier analysis of a few hundred of the donors, a V segment was called functional when productive rearrangements were above 56.7%, and segregating when the standard deviation between donors exceeded 5%. A statistical classification framework was developed to diagnose cytomegalovirus status using the catalog of TCR beta chain sequences. In a later analysis, V and J genes were assigned by comparing TCR nucleotide sequences against IMGT/GENE-DB human TR gene sequences. In a later analysis, CDR3 sequences and most-parsimonious VDJ recombination scenarios were assigned using the TCRdist pipeline. In a later analysis, each TCR beta chain was defined by its CDR3 amino acid sequence together with its V-gene family, and reads lacking a unique V-gene family were excluded. As a way to deal with suspected cross-contamination and a sequencing artifact, a later analysis dropped approximately 570 nucleotide sequences that were highly shared and had low generation probability. A later analysis calculated a clonal expansion index for each public chain from normalized within-repertoire ranks of inferred template counts. In a later analysis, generation probabilities were computed using a VDJ recombination model fitted to out-of-frame rearrangements, and the results were checked against IGoR. In a later analysis, TCR-TCR, TCR-HLA and TCR-CMV co-occurrence was scored with hypergeometric tests, and a repertoire-size bias correction was applied to TCR pairs. A later analysis estimated false discovery rates by permuting HLA or CMV assignments 20 times. In a later analysis, co-occurring TCRs were grouped with DBSCAN, and TCRdist sequence similarity was added when clustering was performed within HLA-allele-positive subsets. For co-occurrence clustering, repertoires with fewer than 30,000 or more than 120,000 public chains were excluded, along with a handful of repertoires with anomalous nucleotide sharing. This is the immuneACCESS table as TCRdb keeps it, with only in-frame sequences that have V and J called. A part of the clones is gone; compared with another copy, unresolved V genes explain less than half, and the rest is unexplained. From that table come the V and J calls and clone size; the DNA was used to work out D and trimming. The table for this sample lists 150,000 to 200,000 clones; approximately 84% of them were counted only once. The top ten clonotypes cover more than 2% of the sample.

From the germline V gene, CDR1 is MGHDK and CDR2 is SYGVNS. Counted from cysteine to phenylalanine, this CDR3 has 12 amino acids. Only CDR3 DNA remains: 36 bases, in frame from the first base. V loses 11 bases of germline sequence and J loses 2 bases, and the interval between the two ends is 13 bases. The count of this clone is one. The antigen this receptor binds is unknown. Base quality data are lacking; no much larger clone is found one base away. On the study overall, not on this receptor specifically: The study listed approximately 150 TCR beta chains as associated with cytomegalovirus. In this cohort, only TCR beta chains were sequenced, and detectable features were limited by the absence of alpha or paired-chain data. The classifier was reported to diagnose cytomegalovirus status with high specificity and sensitivity in both the original cohort and the validation cohort. Sequencing depth was assumed to be roughly uniform across donors in the presence/absence analyses, though that assumption may not hold. A cluster of highly shared sequence variants was judged likely to represent a technical artifact of the sequencing pipeline. Specific HLA alleles were associated with 15,000 to 20,000 TCR beta sequences at a false discovery rate of 0.05 in a later analysis. Because some donors lacked HLA typing at each locus, the association tests relied only on the typed subset. In a later genetic analysis, a missense DCLRE1C variant was associated with V-gene and J-gene trimming of TCR beta chains, and the association was replicated in an independent cohort. Three of the identified cytomegalovirus-associated TCR beta chains were confirmed in vitro to be specific for cytomegalovirus antigens. When HLA alleles, especially DR and DQ, strongly co-occurred, attributing TCR associations to individual alleles was difficult. The authors suggested that the approach could potentially be extended to other disease states and immunological phenotypes. Correlated functional status among segregating V segments might be attributable to linkage disequilibrium, but an unknown experimental factor could not be ruled out. A further reported finding was that TCR beta sequences accurately predicted the HLA-A and HLA-B alleles for most subjects in the first cohort. In a later genetic analysis, fewer N-insertions in productive TCRs were reported among donors in an Asian-associated ancestry cluster than the roughly 640-donor mean. Across donors, most TCR sequences were observed very rarely, whereas some public TCRs were present in many individuals. According to a later analysis, parvovirus B19, influenza, CMV and Epstein-Barr virus appeared linked to several top co-occurrence clusters. According to a later analysis, most CMV-associated TCR beta chains appeared to be HLA-restricted, and the HLA associations seemed to be driven largely by CMV exposure. The earlier analysis of a few hundred of the donors excluded about 16 rarely observed V segments, including chromosome 9 orphons, because counts were too low. In a later analysis, TCR association rates were found to vary across HLA loci, with the most associated TCRs seen for DRB1 alleles and the fewest for HLA-C alleles. Some IMGT-functional V segments, including TRBV6-2 and TRBV6-3, could not be told apart with the 87-base-pair reads, so those segments were excluded. An earlier analysis of around 600 of the donors showed that most TCR beta V segments appeared in productive rearrangements either about 87% or about 30% of the time, which broadly matched IMGT annotations. In a later analysis, HLA-associated TCR beta chains showed more clonal expansion and lower generation probabilities than non-associated chains that were equally common. Immune exposure information for the cohort was limited to CMV serostatus.

The cohort consisted of more than 650 healthy bone marrow donors. Cohort members were all nominally healthy when sampled, although unrecorded immune exposures were likely present. The donor tested CMV seropositive and was one of the 289 seropositive cohort members. Each donor provided a peripheral blood sample, and peripheral blood mononuclear cells were used for TCR beta sequencing. Genomic DNA was extracted from the blood cell samples with the Qiagen DNeasy Blood Extraction Kit. The sequence was collected from a young man in good health and CMV-seropositive. The rearrangement combines TRBV25-1 with TRBJ2-7; TRBD2 is a possible D gene, resting on 6 matching bases. The specimen was PBMCs. The base sequence is TGTGCCGCCGGGACGGGAGCCTACGAGCAGTACTTC. Translated, it gives CAAGTGAYEQYF.